This TCR beta chain was captured in a study of blood T cells in healthy people across ages. Study-wide results and caveats: Per million T cells, TCR beta diversity dropped about linearly as age rose. Naive T cell percentage showed a strong correlation with the diversity of TCR beta.

The CDR3 loop spans 16 amino acids. Looked up from germline, CDR1 is MNHEY and CDR2 is SVGAGI. V shed 4 bases and J shed 2 bases, with 17 bases lying between them. Per sample, at least 5 micrograms of total RNA were extracted. On this clonotype itself: Its target is not known.

For the second PCR, which ran for roughly 7 to 11 cycles, a sample-barcoded 5' primer and a J-beta primer mix were used. Researchers report that each sample yielded at least 3 million CDR3-containing paired-end reads. TCRdb processed the 5' RACE reads anew with MiXCR; each CDR3 protein has one entry. Of some 1.4 million distinct CDR3 sequences in the sample, about 43% are singletons; the top ten hold roughly 7.7%. The TCR originated in a woman under 30 in good health. Sequenced input: blood. The chain employs TRBV6-5 and TRBJ1-1, with D unresolved. Here the CDR3 reads CASSCYSGSANTEAFF. DNA of the CDR3: TGTGCCAGCAGTTGCTACTCAGGTTCGGCCAACACTGAAGCTTTCTTT.